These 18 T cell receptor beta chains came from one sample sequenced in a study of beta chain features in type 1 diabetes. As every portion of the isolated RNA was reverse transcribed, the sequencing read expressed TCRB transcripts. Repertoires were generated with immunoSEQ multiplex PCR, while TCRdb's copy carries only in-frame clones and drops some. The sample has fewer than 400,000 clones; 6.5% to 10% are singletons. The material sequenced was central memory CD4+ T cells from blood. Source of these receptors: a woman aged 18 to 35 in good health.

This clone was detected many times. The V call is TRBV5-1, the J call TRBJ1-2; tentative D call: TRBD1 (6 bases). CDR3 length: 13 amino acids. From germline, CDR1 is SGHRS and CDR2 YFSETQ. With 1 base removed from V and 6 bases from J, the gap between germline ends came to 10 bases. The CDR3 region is CASSLRGGDGYTF. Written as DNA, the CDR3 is TGCGCCAGCAGCTTGAGAGGGGGTGATGGCTACACCTTC.

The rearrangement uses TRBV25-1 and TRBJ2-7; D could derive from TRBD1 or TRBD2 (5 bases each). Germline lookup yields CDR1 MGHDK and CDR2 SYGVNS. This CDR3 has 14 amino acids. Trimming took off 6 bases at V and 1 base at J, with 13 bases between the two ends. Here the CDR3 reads CASSRDQSSYEQYF. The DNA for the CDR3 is TGTGCCAGCAGCAGGGACCAATCGTCCTACGAGCAGTACTTC.

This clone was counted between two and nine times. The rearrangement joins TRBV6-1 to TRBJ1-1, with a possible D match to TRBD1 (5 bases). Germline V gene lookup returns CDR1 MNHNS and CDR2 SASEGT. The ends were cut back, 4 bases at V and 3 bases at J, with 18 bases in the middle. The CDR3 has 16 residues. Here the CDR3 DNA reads TGTGCCAGCAGTGTACCAAGGTCCCGAGGGGACACTGAAGCTTTCTTT. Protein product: CASSVPRSRGDTEAFF.

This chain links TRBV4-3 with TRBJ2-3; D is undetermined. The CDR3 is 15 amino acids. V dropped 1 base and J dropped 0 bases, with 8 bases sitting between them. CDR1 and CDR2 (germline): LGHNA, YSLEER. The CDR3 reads CASSQGRWSTDTQYF. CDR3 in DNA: TGCGCCAGCAGCCAAGGCAGGTGGAGCACAGATACGCAGTATTTT.

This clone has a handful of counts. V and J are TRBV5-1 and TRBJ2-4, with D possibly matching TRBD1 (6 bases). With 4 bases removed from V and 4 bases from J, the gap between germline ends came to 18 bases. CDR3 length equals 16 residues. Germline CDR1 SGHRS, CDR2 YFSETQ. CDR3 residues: CASSPGHTITKNIQYF. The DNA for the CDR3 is TGCGCCAGCAGCCCGGGACACACCATCACGAAAAACATTCAGTACTTC.

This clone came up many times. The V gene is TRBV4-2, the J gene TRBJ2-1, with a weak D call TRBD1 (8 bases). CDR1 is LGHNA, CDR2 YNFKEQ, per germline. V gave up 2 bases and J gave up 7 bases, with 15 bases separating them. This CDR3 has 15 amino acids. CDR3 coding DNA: TGTGCCAGCAGCCAAATGACAGGGGAGGGAAATGAGCAGTTCTTC. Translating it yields CASSQMTGEGNEQFF.

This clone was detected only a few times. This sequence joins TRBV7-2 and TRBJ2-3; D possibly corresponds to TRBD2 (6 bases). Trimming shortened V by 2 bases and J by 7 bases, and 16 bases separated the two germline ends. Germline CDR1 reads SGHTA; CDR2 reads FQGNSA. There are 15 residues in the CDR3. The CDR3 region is CASSLRGDGLYTQYF. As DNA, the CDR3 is TGTGCCAGCAGCTTACGCGGGGACGGGCTTTATACGCAGTATTTT.

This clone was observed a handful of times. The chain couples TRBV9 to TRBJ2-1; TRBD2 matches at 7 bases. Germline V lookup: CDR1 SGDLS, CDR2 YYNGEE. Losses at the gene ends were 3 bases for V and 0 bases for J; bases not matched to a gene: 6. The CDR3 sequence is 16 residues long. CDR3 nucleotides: TGTGCCAGCAGCGGAGCGGGGTCGAGCTCCTACAATGAGCAGTTCTTC. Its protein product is CASSGAGSSSYNEQFF.

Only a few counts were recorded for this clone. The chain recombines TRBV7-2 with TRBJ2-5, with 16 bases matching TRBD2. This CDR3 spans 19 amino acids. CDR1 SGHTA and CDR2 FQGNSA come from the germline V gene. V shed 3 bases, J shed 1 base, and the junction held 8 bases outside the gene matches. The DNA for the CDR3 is TGTGCCAGCAGCTTGCCCGGGACTAGCGGGAGGGCCAGCCAAGAGACCCAGTACTTC. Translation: CASSLPGTSGRASQETQYF.

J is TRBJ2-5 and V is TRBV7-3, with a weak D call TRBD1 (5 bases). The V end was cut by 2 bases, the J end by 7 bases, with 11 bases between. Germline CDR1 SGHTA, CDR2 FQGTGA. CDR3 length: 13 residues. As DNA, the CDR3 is TGTGCCAGCAGCTTATCCAGGGCCGGGACCCAGTACTTC. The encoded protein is CASSLSRAGTQYF.

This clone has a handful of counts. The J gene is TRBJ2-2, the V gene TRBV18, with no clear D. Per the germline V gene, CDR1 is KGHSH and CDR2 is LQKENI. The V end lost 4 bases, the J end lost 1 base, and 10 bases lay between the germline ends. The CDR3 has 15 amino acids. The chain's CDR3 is CASSLAVLNTGELFF. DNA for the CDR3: TGTGCCAGCTCACTCGCCGTCCTGAACACCGGGGAGCTGTTTTTT.

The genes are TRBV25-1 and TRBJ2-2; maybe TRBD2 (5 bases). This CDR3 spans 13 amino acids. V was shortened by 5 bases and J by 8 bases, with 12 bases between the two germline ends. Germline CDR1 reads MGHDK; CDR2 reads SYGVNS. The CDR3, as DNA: TGTGCCAGCAGTAATAAGCGGCGGGGGGAGCTGTTTTTT. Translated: CASSNKRRGELFF.

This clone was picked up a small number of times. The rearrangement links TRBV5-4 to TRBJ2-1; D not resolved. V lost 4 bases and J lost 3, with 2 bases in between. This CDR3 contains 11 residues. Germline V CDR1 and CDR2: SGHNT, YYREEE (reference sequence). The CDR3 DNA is TGTGCCAGCAGCAACTACAATGAGCAGTTCTTC. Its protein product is CASSNYNEQFF. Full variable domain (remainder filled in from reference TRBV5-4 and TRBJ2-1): ETGVTQSPTHLIKTRGQQVTLRCSSQSGHNTVSWYQQALGQGPQFIFQYYREEENGRGNFPPRFSGLQFPNYSSELNVNALELDDSALYLCASSNYNEQFFGPGTRLTVL.

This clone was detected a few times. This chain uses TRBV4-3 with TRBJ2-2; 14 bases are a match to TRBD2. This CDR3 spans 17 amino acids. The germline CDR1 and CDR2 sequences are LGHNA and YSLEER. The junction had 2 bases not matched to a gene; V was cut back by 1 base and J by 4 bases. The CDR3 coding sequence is TGCGCCAGCAGCCAAGGACTAGCGGGAGGGTTCACCGGGGAGCTGTTTTTT. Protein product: CASSQGLAGGFTGELFF.

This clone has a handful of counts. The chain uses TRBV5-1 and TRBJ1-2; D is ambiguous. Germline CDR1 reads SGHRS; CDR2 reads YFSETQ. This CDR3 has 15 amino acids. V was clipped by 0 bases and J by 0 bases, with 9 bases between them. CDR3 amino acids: CASSLAQATNYGYTF. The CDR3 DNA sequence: TGCGCCAGCAGCTTGGCCCAGGCGACTAACTATGGCTACACCTTC.

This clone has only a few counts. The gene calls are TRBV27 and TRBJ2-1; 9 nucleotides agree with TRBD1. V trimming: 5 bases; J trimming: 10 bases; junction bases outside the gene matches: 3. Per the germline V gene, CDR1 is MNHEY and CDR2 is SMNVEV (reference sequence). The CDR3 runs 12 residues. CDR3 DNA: TGTGCCAGCAGTGGGACAGGGTGGGAGCAGTTCTTC. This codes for CASSGTGWEQFF.

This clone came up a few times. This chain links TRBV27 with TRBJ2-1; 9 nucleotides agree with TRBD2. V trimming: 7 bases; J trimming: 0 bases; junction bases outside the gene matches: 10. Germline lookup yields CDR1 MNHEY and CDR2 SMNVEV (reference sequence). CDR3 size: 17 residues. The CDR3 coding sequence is TGTGCCAGCACCCGACTAGCGGTCCAAAGCTCCTACAATGAGCAGTTCTTC. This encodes CASTRLAVQSSYNEQFF.

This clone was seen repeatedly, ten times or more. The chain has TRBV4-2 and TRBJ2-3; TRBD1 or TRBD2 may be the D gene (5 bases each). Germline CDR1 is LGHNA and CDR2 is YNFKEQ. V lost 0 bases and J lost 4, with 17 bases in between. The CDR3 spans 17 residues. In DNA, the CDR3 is TGTGCCAGCAGCCAAGATATGACGAGGGGAATCGCAGATACGCAGTATTTT. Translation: CASSQDMTRGIADTQYF.